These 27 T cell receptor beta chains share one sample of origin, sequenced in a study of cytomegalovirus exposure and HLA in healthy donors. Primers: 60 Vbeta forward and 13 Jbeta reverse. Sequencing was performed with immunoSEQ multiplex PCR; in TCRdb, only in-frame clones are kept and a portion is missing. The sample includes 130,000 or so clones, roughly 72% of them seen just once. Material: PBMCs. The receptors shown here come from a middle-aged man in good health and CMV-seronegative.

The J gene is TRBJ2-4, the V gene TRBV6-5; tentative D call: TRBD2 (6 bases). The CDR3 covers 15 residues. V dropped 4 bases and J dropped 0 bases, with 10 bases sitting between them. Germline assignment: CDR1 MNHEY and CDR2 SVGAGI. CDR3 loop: CASSSPGGAKNIQYF. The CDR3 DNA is TGTGCCAGCAGTTCCCCCGGGGGAGCCAAAAACATTCAGTACTTC.

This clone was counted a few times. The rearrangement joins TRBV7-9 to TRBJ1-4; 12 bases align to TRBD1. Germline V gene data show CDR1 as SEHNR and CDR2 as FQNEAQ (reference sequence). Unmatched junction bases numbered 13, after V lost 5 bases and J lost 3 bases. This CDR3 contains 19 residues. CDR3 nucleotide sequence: TGTGCCAGCAGCGACCCCGGGACAGGGGGCCGATTGGCTAATGAAAAACTGTTTTTT. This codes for CASSDPGTGGRLANEKLFF.

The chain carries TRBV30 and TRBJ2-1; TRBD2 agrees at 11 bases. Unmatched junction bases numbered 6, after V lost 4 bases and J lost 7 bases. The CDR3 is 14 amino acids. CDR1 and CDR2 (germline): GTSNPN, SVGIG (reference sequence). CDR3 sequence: CAWTVAGGPNEQFF. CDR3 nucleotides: TGTGCCTGGACTGTAGCGGGGGGGCCGAATGAGCAGTTCTTC.

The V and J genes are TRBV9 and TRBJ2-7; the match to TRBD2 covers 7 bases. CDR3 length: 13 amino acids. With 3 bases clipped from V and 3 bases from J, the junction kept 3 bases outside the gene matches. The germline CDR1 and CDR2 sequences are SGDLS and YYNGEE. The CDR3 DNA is TGTGCCAGCAGCGGGGCTAGCGGCTACGAGCAGTACTTC. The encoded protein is CASSGASGYEQYF. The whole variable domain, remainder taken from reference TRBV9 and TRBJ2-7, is DSGVTQTPKHLITATGQRVTLRCSPRSGDLSVYWYQQSLDQGLQFLIQYYNGEERAKGNILERFSAQQFPDLHSELNLSSLELGDSALYFCASSGASGYEQYFGPGTRLTVT.

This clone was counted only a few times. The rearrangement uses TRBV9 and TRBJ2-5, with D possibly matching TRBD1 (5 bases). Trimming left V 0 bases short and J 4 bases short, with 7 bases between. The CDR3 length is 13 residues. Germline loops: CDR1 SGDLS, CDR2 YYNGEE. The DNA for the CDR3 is TGTGCCAGCAGCGTAGGTGGGGCAGAGACCCAGTACTTC. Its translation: CASSVGGAETQYF. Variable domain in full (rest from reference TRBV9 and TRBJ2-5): DSGVTQTPKHLITATGQRVTLRCSPRSGDLSVYWYQQSLDQGLQFLIQYYNGEERAKGNILERFSAQQFPDLHSELNLSSLELGDSALYFCASSVGGAETQYFGPGTRLLVL.

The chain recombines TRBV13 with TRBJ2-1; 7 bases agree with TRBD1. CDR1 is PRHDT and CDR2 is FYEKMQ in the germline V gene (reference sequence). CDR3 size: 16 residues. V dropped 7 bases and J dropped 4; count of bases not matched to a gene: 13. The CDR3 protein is CASTEEGETGYNEQFF. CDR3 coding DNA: TGTGCCAGCACCGAAGAAGGAGAGACAGGGTACAATGAGCAGTTCTTC.

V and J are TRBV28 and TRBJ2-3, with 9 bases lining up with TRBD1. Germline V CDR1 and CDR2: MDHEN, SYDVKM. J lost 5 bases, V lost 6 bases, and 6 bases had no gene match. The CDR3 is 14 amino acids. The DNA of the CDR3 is TGTGCCAGCAGGATACAGGGGGCGGGAGATACGCAGTATTTT. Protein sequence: CASRIQGAGDTQYF.

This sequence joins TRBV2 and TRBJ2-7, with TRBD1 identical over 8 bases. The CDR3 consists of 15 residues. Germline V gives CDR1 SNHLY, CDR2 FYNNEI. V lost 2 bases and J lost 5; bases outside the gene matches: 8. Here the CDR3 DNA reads TGTGCCAGCAGTGAAACGTGGACAGGGCAGCACGAGCAGTACTTC. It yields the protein CASSETWTGQHEQYF.

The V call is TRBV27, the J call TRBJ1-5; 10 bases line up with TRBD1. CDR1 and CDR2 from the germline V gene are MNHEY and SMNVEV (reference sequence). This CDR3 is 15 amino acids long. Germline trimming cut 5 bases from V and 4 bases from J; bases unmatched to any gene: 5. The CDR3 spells CASSPMGQGNQPQHF. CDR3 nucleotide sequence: TGTGCCAGCAGTCCAATGGGACAGGGGAATCAGCCCCAGCATTTT.

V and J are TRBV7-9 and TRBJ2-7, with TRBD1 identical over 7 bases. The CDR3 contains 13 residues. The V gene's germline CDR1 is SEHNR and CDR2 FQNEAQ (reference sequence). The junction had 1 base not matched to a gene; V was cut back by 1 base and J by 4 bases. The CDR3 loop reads CASSLGGQYEQYF. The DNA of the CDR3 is TGTGCCAGCAGCTTAGGGGGACAGTACGAGCAGTACTTC.

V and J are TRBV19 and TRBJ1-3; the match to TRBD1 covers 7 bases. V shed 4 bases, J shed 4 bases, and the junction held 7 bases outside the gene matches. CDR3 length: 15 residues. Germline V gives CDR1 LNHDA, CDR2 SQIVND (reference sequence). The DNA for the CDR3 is TGTGCCAGTAGTACGGGACAGAGTTTCGGAAACACCATATATTTT. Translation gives CASSTGQSFGNTIYF.

CDR3 protein: CASSRTSGSRYNEQFF. CDR3 in DNA: TGTGCCAGCAGCCGGACCTCGGGATCAAGATACAATGAGCAGTTCTTC. The chain links TRBV7-9 to TRBJ2-1; perhaps TRBD2 as D (5 bases). The CDR3 covers 16 residues. Deletions cut 5 bases from V and 4 bases from J, with 18 bases between. CDR1 SEHNR and CDR2 FQNEAQ come from the germline V gene (reference sequence).

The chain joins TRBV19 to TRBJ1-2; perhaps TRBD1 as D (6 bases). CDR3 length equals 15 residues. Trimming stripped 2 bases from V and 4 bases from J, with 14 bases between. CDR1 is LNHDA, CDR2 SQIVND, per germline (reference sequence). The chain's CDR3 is CASSILGARGYGYTF. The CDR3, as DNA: TGTGCCAGTAGTATACTGGGGGCGCGAGGCTATGGCTACACCTTC.

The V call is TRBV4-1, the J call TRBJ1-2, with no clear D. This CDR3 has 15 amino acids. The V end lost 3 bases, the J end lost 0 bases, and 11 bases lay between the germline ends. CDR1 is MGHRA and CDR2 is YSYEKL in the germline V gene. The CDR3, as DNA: TGCGCCAGCAGCCATGATGTATCTACTAACTATGGCTACACCTTC. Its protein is CASSHDVSTNYGYTF.

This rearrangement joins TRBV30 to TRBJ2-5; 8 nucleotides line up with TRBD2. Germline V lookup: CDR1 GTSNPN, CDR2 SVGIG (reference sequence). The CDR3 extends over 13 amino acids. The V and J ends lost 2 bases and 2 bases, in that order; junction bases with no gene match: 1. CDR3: CAWSRGGQETQYF. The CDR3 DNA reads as TGTGCCTGGAGTCGGGGGGGTCAAGAGACCCAGTACTTC.

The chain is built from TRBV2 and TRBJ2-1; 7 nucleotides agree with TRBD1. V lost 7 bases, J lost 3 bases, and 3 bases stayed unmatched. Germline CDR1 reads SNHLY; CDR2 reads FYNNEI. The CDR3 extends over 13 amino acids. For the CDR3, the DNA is TGTGCCAGCACCCGGGACAGCTACAATGAGCAGTTCTTC. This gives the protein CASTRDSYNEQFF.

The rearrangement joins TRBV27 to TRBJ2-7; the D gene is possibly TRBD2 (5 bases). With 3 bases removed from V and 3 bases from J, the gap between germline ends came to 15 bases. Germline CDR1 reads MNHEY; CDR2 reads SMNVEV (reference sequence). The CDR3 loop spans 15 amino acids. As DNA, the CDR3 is TGTGCCAGCAGTTTTGGTCCGGGAACGGACTACGAGCAGTACTTC. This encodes CASSFGPGTDYEQYF.

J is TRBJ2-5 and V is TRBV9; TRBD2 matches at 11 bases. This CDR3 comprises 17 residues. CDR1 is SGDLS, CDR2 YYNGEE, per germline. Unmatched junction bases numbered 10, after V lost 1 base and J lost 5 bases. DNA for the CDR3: TGTGCCAGCAGCGTATCCCCTAGCGGGGGGTCAGGGGAGACCCAGTACTTC. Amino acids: CASSVSPSGGSGETQYF. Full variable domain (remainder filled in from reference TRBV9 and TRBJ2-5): DSGVTQTPKHLITATGQRVTLRCSPRSGDLSVYWYQQSLDQGLQFLIQYYNGEERAKGNILERFSAQQFPDLHSELNLSSLELGDSALYFCASSVSPSGGSGETQYFGPGTRLLVL.

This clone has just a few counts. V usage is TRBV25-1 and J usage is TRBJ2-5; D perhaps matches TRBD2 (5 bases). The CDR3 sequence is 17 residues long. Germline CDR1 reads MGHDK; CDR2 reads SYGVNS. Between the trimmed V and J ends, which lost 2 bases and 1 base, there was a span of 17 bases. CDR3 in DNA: TGTGCCAGCAGTGAAAACTTCGGGGAAAGGCCCCAAGAGACCCAGTACTTC. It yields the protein CASSENFGERPQETQYF.

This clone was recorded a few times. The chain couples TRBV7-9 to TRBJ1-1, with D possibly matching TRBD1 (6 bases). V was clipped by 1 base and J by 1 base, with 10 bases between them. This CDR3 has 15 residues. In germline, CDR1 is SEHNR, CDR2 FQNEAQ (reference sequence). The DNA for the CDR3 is TGTGCCAGCAGCTTAGTCAAGGACAGGAACACTGAAGCTTTCTTT. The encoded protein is CASSLVKDRNTEAFF. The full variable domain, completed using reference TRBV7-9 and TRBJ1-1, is DTGVSQNPRHKITKRGQNVTFRCDPISEHNRLYWYRQTLGQGPEFLTYFQNEAQLEKSRLLSDRFSAERPKGSFSTLEIQRTEQGDSAMYLCASSLVKDRNTEAFFGQGTRLTVV.

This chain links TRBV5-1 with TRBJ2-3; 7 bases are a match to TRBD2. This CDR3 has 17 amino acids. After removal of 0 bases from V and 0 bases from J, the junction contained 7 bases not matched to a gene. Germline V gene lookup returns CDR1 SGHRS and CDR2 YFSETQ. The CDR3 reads CASSLGSLAASTDTQYF. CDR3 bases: TGCGCCAGCAGCTTGGGATCCCTAGCGGCCAGCACAGATACGCAGTATTTT.

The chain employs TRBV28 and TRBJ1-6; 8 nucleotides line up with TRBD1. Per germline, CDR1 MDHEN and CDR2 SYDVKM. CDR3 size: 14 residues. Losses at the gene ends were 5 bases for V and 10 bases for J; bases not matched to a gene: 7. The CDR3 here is CASSPGRGHSPLHF. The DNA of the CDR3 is TGTGCCAGCAGTCCGGGCAGGGGGCACTCACCCCTCCACTTT.

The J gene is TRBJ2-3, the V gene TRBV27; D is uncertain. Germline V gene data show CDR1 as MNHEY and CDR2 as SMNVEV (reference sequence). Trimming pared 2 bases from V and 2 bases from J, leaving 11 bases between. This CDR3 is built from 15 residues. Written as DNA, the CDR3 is TGTGCCAGCAGTTTAAGTGGGCAGGCCACAGATACGCAGTATTTT. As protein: CASSLSGQATDTQYF.

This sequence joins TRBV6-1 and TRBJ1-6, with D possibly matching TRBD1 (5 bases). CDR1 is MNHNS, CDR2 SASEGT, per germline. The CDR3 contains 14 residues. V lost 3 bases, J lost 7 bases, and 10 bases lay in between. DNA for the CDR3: TGTGCCAGCAGTGATCAGGGTGGCAATTCACCCCTCCACTTT. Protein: CASSDQGGNSPLHF.

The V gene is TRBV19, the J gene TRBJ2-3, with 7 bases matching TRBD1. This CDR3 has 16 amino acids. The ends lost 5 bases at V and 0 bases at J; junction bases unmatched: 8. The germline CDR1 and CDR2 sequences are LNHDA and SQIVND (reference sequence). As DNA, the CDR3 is TGTGCCAGTAGTCTCGGGACAGCCACTAGCACAGATACGCAGTATTTT. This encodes CASSLGTATSTDTQYF.

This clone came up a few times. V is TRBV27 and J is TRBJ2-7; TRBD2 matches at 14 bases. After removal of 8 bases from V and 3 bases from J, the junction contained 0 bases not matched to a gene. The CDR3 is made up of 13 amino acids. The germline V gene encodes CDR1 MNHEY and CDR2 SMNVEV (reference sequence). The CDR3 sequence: CASGLAGGYEQYF. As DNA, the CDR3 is TGTGCCAGCGGACTAGCGGGAGGCTACGAGCAGTACTTC.

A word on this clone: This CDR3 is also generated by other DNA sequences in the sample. CDR3: CAISEQGAYEQYF. CDR3 sequence (DNA): TGTGCCATCAGTGAGCAAGGGGCCTACGAGCAGTACTTC. This chain links TRBV10-3 with TRBJ2-7; a weak D match, TRBD1 (5 bases). The CDR3 is 13 residues long. V gave up 2 bases and J gave up 2 bases, with 7 bases separating them. Germline V gene sequence: CDR1 ENHRY, CDR2 SYGVKD.